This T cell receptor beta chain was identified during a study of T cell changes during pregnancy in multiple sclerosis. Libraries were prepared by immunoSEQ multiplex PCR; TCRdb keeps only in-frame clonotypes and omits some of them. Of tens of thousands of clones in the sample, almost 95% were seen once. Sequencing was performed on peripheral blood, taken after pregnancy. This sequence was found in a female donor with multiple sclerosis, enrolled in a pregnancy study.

The CDR3 coding sequence is TGCGCCAGCAGCTTCGCAGGGATGGGCACTGAAGCTTTCTTT. It specifies CASSFAGMGTEAFF. The rearrangement links TRBV5-1 to TRBJ1-1; maybe TRBD1 (5 bases). V was trimmed by 2 bases and J by 4 bases, leaving 12 bases between them. This CDR3 comprises 14 residues. The germline V gene has CDR1 SGHRS and CDR2 YFSETQ.